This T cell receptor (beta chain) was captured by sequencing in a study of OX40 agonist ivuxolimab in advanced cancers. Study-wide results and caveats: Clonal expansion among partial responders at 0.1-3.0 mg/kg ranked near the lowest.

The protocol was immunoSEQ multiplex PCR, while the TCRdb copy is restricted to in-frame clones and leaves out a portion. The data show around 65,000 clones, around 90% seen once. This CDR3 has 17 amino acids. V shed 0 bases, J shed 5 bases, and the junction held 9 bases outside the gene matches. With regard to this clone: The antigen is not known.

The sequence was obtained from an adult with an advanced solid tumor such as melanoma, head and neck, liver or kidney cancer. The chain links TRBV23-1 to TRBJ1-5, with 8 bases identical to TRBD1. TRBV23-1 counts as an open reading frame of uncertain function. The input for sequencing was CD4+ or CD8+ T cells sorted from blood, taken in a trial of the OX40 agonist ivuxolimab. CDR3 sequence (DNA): TGCGCCAGCAGTCAATCGAGGACAGGGCCCCGCGATCAGCCCCAGCATTTT. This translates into CASSQSRTGPRDQPQHF.